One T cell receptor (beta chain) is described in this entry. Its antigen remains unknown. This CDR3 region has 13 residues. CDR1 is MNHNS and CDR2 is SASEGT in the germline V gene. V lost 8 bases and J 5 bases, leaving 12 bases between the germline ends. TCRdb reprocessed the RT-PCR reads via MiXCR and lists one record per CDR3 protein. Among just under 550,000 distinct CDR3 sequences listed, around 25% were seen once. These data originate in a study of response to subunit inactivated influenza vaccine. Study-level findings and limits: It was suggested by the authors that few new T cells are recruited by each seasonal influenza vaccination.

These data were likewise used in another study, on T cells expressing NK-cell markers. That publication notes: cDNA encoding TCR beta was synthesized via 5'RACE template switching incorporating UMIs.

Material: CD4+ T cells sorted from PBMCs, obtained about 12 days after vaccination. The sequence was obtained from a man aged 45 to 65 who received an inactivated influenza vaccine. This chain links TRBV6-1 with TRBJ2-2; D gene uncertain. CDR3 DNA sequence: TGTGCCAGCGGTCAGGTGGGAACCGGGGAGCTGTTTTTT. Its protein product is CASGQVGTGELFF.